The 15 T cell receptor beta chains given below trace back to one sample, sequenced in a study of T cells in Graves' hyperthyroidism and ophthalmopathy. Amplified regions were TCR beta CDR3 sequences from RNA transcripts. The TCR CDR3 was amplified in a first-round RT-PCR using the HTBI primer set. TCRdb redid the calling of the multiplex PCR reads with MiXCR, one entry per CDR3 protein. The data contain over 500,000 distinct CDR3 sequences, 15% to 20% of them singletons. Sequencing was done on a sample of blood. These receptors were collected from a woman in her twenties or thirties with Graves' ophthalmopathy.

This chain uses TRBV7-2 with TRBJ2-2, with a weak D call TRBD1 (6 bases). The germline V gene encodes CDR1 SGHTA and CDR2 FQGNSA. Trimming removed 2 bases from V and 6 bases from J, with 10 bases in between. This CDR3 is built from 14 residues. The CDR3 region is CASSLQGTAGELFF. DNA for the CDR3: TGTGCCAGCAGCTTACAGGGGACGGCCGGGGAGCTGTTTTTT.

This clonotype was observed a few times. The J gene is TRBJ2-5, the V gene TRBV7-6, with D possibly TRBD2 on 6 matching bases. V gave up 5 bases and J gave up 5 bases, with 18 bases separating them. The germline gives CDR1 SGHVS, CDR2 FNYEAQ. The CDR3 totals 15 residues. The CDR3: CASSQRPGARETQYF. In DNA form, the CDR3 reads TGTGCCAGCAGCCAAAGGCCGGGAGCGAGGGAGACCCAGTACTTC. Using reference TRBV7-6 and TRBJ2-5 for the parts outside the CDR3, the full variable domain is GAGVSQSPRYKVTKRGQDVALRCDPISGHVSLYWYRQALGQGPEFLTYFNYEAQQDKSGLPNDRFSAERPEGSISTLTIQRTEQRDSAMYRCASSQRPGARETQYFGPGTRLLVL.

This clonotype has only a few counts. This rearrangement joins TRBV7-2 to TRBJ1-2; TRBD1 might be the D (6 bases). Trimming pared 5 bases from V and 3 bases from J, leaving 16 bases between. The CDR3 spans 15 residues. CDR1 and CDR2 from the germline V gene are SGHTA and FQGNSA. The CDR3 region is CASSVGGLGDYGYTF. CDR3 nucleotides: TGTGCCAGCAGCGTAGGGGGACTAGGGGACTATGGCTACACCTTC.

This clonotype was counted ten times or more. This sequence joins TRBV2 and TRBJ2-2; D is possibly TRBD1 or TRBD2 (5 bases each). V dropped 9 bases and J dropped 1 base, with 12 bases sitting between them. The germline V gene encodes CDR1 SNHLY and CDR2 FYNNEI. There are 14 residues in the CDR3. The CDR3 region is CASAVRGNTGELFF. CDR3 coding DNA: TGTGCCAGTGCGGTGAGGGGGAACACCGGGGAGCTGTTTTTT.

This clonotype was counted ten times or more. V usage is TRBV28 and J usage is TRBJ2-1, with TRBD2 matching 12 bases. Trimming took 5 bases from V and 0 from J; bases not matched to a gene: 14. The CDR3 spans 20 residues. Germline CDR1 MDHEN, CDR2 SYDVKM. This chain's CDR3 is CASSPTGWTSGMSSYNEQFF. For the CDR3, the DNA is TGTGCCAGCAGTCCTACGGGGTGGACTAGCGGGATGAGCTCCTACAATGAGCAGTTCTTC.

This chain connects TRBV6-2 or TRBV6-3 to TRBJ1-5; tentative D call: TRBD1 (5 bases). Germline lookup yields CDR1 MNHEY and CDR2 SVGEGT. This CDR3 region has 14 residues. The V end lost 2 bases, the J end lost 7 bases, and 12 bases lay between the germline ends. In DNA, the CDR3 is TGTGCCAGCAGTTACGTCCAGGGAGGGCAGCCCCAGCATTTT. Its protein is CASSYVQGGQPQHF.

This clonotype has just a few counts. The chain joins TRBV28 to TRBJ2-3; no clear D. Deletions cut 5 bases from V and 2 bases from J, with 17 bases between. The germline gives CDR1 MDHEN, CDR2 SYDVKM. CDR3 length equals 16 residues. CDR3 nucleotides: TGTGCCAGCAGTGAGGTGGGGTCGTTCGTCACAGATACGCAGTATTTT. Encoded protein: CASSEVGSFVTDTQYF.

Many counts were recorded for this clonotype. J is TRBJ2-7 and V is TRBV28; unclear D gene. Trimming removed 5 bases at V and 2 bases at J, with 13 bases between. The CDR3 loop spans 14 amino acids. Per the germline V gene, CDR1 is MDHEN and CDR2 is SYDVKM. This chain's CDR3 is CASSPSTSPYEQYF. The CDR3 nucleotides are TGTGCCAGCAGTCCCTCGACTTCGCCCTACGAGCAGTACTTC.

The rearrangement uses TRBV7-2 and TRBJ2-2; maybe TRBD2 (5 bases). V was pared by 4 bases and J by 0 bases, with 12 bases between. The CDR3 contains 16 residues. Germline lookup yields CDR1 SGHTA and CDR2 FQGNSA. The CDR3 bases are TGTGCCAGCAGCTCACCCGCCGGGGCGAACACCGGGGAGCTGTTTTTT. The encoded protein is CASSSPAGANTGELFF.

This clonotype has more than one count but fewer than ten. The genes are TRBV9 and TRBJ2-7; D unclear. CDR3 length: 15 residues. Germline CDR1 and CDR2: SGDLS and YYNGEE. Trimming stripped 0 bases from V and 2 bases from J, with 12 bases between. The chain's CDR3 is CASSVDPQPAYEQYF. The CDR3 DNA sequence: TGTGCCAGCAGCGTAGATCCCCAGCCGGCCTACGAGCAGTACTTC.

This clonotype was recorded at least ten times. The chain is built from TRBV6-1 and TRBJ1-1, with D possibly being TRBD1 (5 bases). CDR3 length equals 11 residues. V lost 6 bases and J 11 bases, leaving 13 bases between the germline ends. CDR1 is MNHNS and CDR2 is SASEGT in the germline V gene. DNA for the CDR3: TGTGCCAGCAGCAGGGTGGCTACGGCTTTCTTT. The encoded protein is CASSRVATAFF.

The sample holds many counts of this clonotype. This chain links TRBV3-1 with TRBJ2-1; no clear D. The CDR3 has 15 residues. V was clipped by 4 bases and J by 9 bases, with 19 bases between them. Germline loops: CDR1 LGHDT, CDR2 YNNKEL (reference sequence). DNA of the CDR3: TGTGCCAGCAGCCCCAGAGGCTCTCAGTCGGGTGAGCAGTTCTTC. It yields the protein CASSPRGSQSGEQFF.

The CDR3 region has the DNA TGCGCCAGCAGCCAAGAAGGCGGGGCCTCGGGAAACACCATATATTTT. This codes for CASSQEGGASGNTIYF. J is TRBJ1-3 and V is TRBV4-3; D perhaps matches TRBD1 (5 bases). Germline V gives CDR1 LGHNA, CDR2 YSLEER. Trimming removed 0 bases from V and 4 bases from J, with 13 bases in between. This CDR3 region has 16 residues.

This clonotype was observed a handful of times. A much larger clone sits a single nucleotide away, making a read error possible. The genes are TRBV28 and TRBJ2-7; D gene unclear. The CDR3 totals 16 residues. Trimming shortened V by 3 bases and J by 2 bases, and 17 bases separated the two germline ends. Looked up from germline, CDR1 is MDHEN and CDR2 is SYDVKM. CDR3 DNA: TGTGCCAGCAGTTTCCATCTGGTGGCGGCACCCTACGAGCAGTACTTC. Its translation is CASSFHLVAAPYEQYF.

This clonotype was recorded at least ten times. The chain is built from TRBV28 and TRBJ2-5; TRBD2 might be the D (6 bases). The germline V and J ends were trimmed by 6 bases and 5 bases, with 10 bases remaining between them. CDR3 length: 12 residues. Per the germline V gene, CDR1 is MDHEN and CDR2 is SYDVKM. The CDR3 protein is CASSPSGETQYF. For the CDR3, the DNA is TGTGCCAGCAGCCCCAGCGGGGAGACCCAGTACTTC.